The 13 T cell receptor beta chains given below trace back to one sample, sequenced in a study of human T cells and chemical hapten exposure. From the RACE reads, TCRdb called clonotypes with MiXCR, one entry per CDR3 protein. The sample contains tens of thousands of distinct CDR3 sequences, over 9.5% of which appear only once. Stated time point: pre-sensitization, week 0. Noted treatment: therapeutic diphenylcyclopropenone sensitization with weekly scalp DPC. Material: whole blood, obtained in connection with sensitization to the hapten diphenylcyclopropenone (DPC). The receptors originated from a man aged 30-40 years with alopecia areata. Some clones in this sample may be carry-over from other donors' samples.

The CDR3 here is CASSLGASYNEQFF. The DNA for the CDR3 is TGTGCCAGCAGCTTAGGAGCGTCCTACAATGAGCAGTTCTTC. This chain connects TRBV7-9 to TRBJ2-1, with unresolved D. Trimming pared 1 base from V and 1 base from J, leaving 5 bases between. The CDR3 runs to 14 residues. Germline V lookup: CDR1 SEHNR, CDR2 FQNEAQ (reference sequence).

This clonotype has only a few counts. The J gene is TRBJ1-2, the V gene TRBV25-1; perhaps TRBD1 as D (6 bases). Trimming cost V 4 bases and J 7 bases, with 13 bases left between them. The CDR3 extends over 13 amino acids. Germline values: CDR1 MGHDK, CDR2 SYGVNS. For the CDR3, the DNA is TGTGCCAGCAGTGCTGCCTTCAGGGGTGGCTACACCTTC. Protein: CASSAAFRGGYTF.

As to this clonotype: The junction differs from germline at one of its ends, possibly a read error. The chain employs TRBV2 and TRBJ1-5; 7 positions agree with TRBD1. Germline V CDR1 and CDR2: SNHLY, FYNNEI. The CDR3 extends over 14 amino acids. The DNA of the CDR3 is TGTGTCAGCCTCCGGGACAGTTTGAGTCAGCCCCAGCATTTT. Its protein is CVSLRDSLSQPQHF.

This clonotype was found many times. The CDR3 region has the DNA TGCAGCGTTGAAGACGGGATCCTGCAGGAGACCCAGTACTTC. The encoded protein is CSVEDGILQETQYF. The chain carries TRBV29-1 and TRBJ2-5, with D perhaps matching TRBD2 (5 bases). This CDR3 contains 14 residues. The germline gives CDR1 SQVTM, CDR2 ANQGSEA. The ends were cut back, 0 bases at V and 5 bases at J, with 13 bases in the middle.

Note on this clonotype: A much bigger clone sits one base away, suggesting this may be a read error. V is TRBV20-1 and J is TRBJ2-7; TRBD2 agrees at 7 bases. The length of the CDR3 is 14 residues. With 5 bases clipped from V and 2 bases from J, the junction kept 9 bases outside the gene matches. The germline V gene has CDR1 DFQATT and CDR2 SNEGSKA (reference sequence). The CDR3 loop is CSAQPAGQTYEQYV. For the CDR3, the DNA is TGCAGTGCTCAGCCAGCGGGGCAAACCTACGAGCAGTACGTC.

This chain connects TRBV7-9 to TRBJ1-3, with TRBD1 matching 8 bases. V lost 6 bases to trimming and J lost 3 bases; unmatched junction nucleotides: 10. Germline V CDR1 and CDR2: SEHNR, FQNEAQ (reference sequence). The CDR3 loop spans 16 amino acids. The CDR3 sequence: CASRGQGLAFGNTIYF. In DNA, the CDR3 is TGTGCCAGCAGAGGACAGGGCCTCGCATTTGGAAACACCATATATTTT.

This clonotype was counted only a few times. The V call is TRBV20-1, the J call TRBJ2-3; 7 bases match TRBD2. Germline values: CDR1 DFQATT, CDR2 SNEGSKA (reference sequence). The CDR3 consists of 16 residues. Trimming removed 0 bases from V and 5 bases from J; junction bases left unmatched: 11. In DNA, the CDR3 is TGCAGTGCTAGAGAATCGGGCCTAGGGAGGGGAGATACGCAGTATTTT. Translated: CSARESGLGRGDTQYF.

This clonotype has a count of ten or more. The chain combines TRBV7-3 with TRBJ2-2; D ambiguous. The V and J ends lost 4 bases and 5 bases respectively, with 5 bases between them. The CDR3 has 12 amino acids. CDR1 SGHTA and CDR2 FQGTGA come from the germline V gene. The CDR3 region has the DNA TGTGCCAGCAGCTCCGTTACCGGGGAGCTGTTTTTT. It encodes CASSSVTGELFF.

The V gene is TRBV6-2 or TRBV6-3, the J gene TRBJ2-2; unclear D gene. V lost 6 bases and J lost 6, with 8 bases in between. Germline V gene lookup returns CDR1 MNHEY and CDR2 SVGEGT. The CDR3 contains 12 residues. The CDR3, as DNA: TGTGCCAGCAGCAGAGGTCCCGGGGAGCTGTTTTTT. It codes for CASSRGPGELFF.

This clonotype was picked up many times. J is TRBJ2-7 and V is TRBV28; D uncertain. The CDR3 extends over 11 amino acids. The V end lost 4 bases, the J end lost 8 bases, and 9 bases lay between the germline ends. Germline CDR1 MDHEN, CDR2 SYDVKM. The CDR3 sequence is CASSWATKQYV. CDR3 in DNA: TGTGCCAGCAGTTGGGCAACAAAGCAGTACGTC.

This clonotype was found a few times. The chain has TRBV3-1 and TRBJ2-7, with D perhaps TRBD1 (5 bases). This CDR3 is built from 13 residues. V dropped 3 bases and J dropped 3 bases, with 9 bases sitting between them. Germline values: CDR1 LGHDT, CDR2 YNNKEL (reference sequence). CDR3: CASSQTDNYEQYF. The CDR3 DNA follows: TGTGCCAGCAGCCAGACAGACAACTACGAGCAGTACTTC.

This clonotype was detected many times. The chain employs TRBV14 and TRBJ2-1; either TRBD1 or TRBD2 may fit D (5 bases each). This CDR3 contains 16 residues. From germline, CDR1 is SGHDN and CDR2 FVKESK. Trimming shortened V by 3 bases and J by 0 bases, and 12 bases separated the two germline ends. The CDR3 sequence: CASSQGTLSSYNEQFF. The DNA for the CDR3 is TGTGCCAGCAGCCAGGGGACCCTCAGCTCCTACAATGAGCAGTTCTTC.

The chain employs TRBV29-1 and TRBJ1-2; D is unresolved. Germline V lookup: CDR1 SQVTM, CDR2 ANQGSEA. Trimming cost V 5 bases and J 8 bases, with 18 bases left between them. This CDR3 region has 13 residues. CDR3 sequence (DNA): TGCAGCGTTTTACCAGTAGTAGTTGGCGGCTACACCTTC. Translated: CSVLPVVVGGYTF.